Reported below is one T cell receptor (beta chain). Its antigen is unknown. Two nested PCRs, of around 15 and 10 cycles, processed TCRalpha and TCRbeta cDNA. Reprocessing the 5' RACE reads, TCRdb reports a single entry for every CDR3 protein and omits DNA. This sample's table has approximately 400,000 distinct CDR3 sequences. The CDR3 is 14 residues long. Germline loops: CDR1 DFQATT, CDR2 SNEGSKA (reference sequence). This sample stems from a study of monozygotic twins with inflammatory bowel disease. Study-level findings and limits: For IBD patients, clonotypes shared with others were fewer than for healthy twins, especially with disease activity.

The source material was blood. The rearrangement uses TRBV20-1 and TRBJ2-3; TCRdb outputs TRBD2, but without DNA this stays unchecked. The clonotype originates from a human donor with ulcerative colitis or Crohn's disease, or a healthy co-twin of an affected twin (not recorded which). CDR3 protein: CSAIPGLRTDTQYF.